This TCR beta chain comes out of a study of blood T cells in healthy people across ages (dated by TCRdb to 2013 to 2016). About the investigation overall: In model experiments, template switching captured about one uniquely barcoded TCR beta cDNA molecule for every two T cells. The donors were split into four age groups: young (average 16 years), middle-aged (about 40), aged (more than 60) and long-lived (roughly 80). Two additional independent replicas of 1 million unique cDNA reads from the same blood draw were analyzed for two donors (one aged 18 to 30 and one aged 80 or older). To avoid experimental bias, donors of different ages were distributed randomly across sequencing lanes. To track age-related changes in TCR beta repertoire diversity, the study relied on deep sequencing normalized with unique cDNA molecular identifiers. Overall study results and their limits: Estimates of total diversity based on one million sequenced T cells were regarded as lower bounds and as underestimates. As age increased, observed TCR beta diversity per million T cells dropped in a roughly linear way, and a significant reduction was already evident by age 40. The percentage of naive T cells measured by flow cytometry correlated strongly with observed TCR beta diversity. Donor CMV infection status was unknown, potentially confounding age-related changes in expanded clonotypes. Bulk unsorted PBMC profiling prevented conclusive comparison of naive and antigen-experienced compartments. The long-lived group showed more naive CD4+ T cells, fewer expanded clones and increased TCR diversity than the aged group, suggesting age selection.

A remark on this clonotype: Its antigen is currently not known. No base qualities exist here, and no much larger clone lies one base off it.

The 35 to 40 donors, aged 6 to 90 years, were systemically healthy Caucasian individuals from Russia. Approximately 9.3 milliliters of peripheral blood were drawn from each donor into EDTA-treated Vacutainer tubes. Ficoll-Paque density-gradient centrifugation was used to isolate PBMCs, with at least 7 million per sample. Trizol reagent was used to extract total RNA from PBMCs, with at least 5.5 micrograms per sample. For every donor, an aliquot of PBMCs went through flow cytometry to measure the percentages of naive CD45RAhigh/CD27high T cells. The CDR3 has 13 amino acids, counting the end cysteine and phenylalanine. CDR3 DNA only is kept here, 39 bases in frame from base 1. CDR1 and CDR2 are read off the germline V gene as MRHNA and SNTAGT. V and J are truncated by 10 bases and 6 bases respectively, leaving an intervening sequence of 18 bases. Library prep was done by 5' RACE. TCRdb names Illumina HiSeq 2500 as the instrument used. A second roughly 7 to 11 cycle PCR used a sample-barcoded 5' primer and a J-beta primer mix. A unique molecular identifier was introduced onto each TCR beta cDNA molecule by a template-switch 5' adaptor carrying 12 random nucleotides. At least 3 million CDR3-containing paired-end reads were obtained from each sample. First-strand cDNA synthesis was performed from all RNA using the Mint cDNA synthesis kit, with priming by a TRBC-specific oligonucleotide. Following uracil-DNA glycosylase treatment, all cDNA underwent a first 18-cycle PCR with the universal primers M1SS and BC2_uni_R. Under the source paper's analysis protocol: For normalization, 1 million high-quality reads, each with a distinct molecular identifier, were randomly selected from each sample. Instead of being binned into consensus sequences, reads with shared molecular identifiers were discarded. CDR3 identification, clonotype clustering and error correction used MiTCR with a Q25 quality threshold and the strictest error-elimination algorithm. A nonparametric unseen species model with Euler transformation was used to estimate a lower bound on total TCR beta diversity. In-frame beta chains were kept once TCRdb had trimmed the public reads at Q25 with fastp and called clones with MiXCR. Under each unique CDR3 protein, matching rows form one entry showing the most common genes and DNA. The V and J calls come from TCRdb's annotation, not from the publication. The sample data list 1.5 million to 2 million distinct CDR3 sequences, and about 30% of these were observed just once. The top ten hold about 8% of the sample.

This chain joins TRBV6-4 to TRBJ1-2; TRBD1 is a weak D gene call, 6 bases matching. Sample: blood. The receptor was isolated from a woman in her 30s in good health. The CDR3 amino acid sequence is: CATALDTGHGYTF. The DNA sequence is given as TGTGCCACCGCTTTGGACACAGGGCATGGCTACACCTTC.